The T cell receptor beta chain described here comes from a study of human T cells and chemical hapten exposure. Study at large: Each week of the roughly 26-week study, patients had diphenylcyclopropenone applied to the scalp. Findings of the study overall: Expanded TCRs formed significantly more large CDR3 similarity clusters than controls. TCRs whose frequency exceeded 1 in 1000 remained the same following DPC sensitization.

This clonotype was recorded at least ten times. Its specificity is not known. The library labeled individual cDNA molecules by adding unique molecular identifiers to them. TCRdb fed the RACE reads into MiXCR, producing one record per CDR3 protein. Of 62,000 or so distinct CDR3 sequences listed, about a tenth are singletons. The junction had 7 bases not matched to a gene; V was cut back by 6 bases and J by 4 bases. CDR3 length equals 16 residues. The time point is: pre-sensitization, week 0. Treatment: therapeutic diphenylcyclopropenone sensitization with weekly scalp DPC. This TCR came from a woman aged 45-65 years with alopecia areata. Some clones in this sample may be carry-over from other donors' samples. The rearrangement links TRBV12-3 or TRBV12-4 to TRBJ2-3; 13 bases map to TRBD2. The material sequenced was whole blood, taken in connection with sensitization to the hapten diphenylcyclopropenone (DPC). The CDR3 coding sequence is TGTGCCAGCAGGAAACTAGCGGGAGGGCGTTCAGATACGCAGTATTTT. Residues: CASRKLAGGRSDTQYF.